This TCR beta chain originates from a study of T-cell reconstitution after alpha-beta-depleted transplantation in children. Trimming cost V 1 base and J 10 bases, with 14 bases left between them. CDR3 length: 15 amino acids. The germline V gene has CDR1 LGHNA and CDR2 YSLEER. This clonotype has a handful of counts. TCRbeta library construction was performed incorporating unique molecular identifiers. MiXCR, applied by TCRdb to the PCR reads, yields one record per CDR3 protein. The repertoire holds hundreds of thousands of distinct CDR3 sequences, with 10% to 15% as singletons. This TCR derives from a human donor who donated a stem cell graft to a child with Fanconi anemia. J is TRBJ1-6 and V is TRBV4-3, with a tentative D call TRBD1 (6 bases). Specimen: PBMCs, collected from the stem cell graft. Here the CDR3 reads CASSQVLGGLSPLHF. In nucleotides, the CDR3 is TGCGCCAGCAGCCAAGTGCTGGGGGGGCTGTCACCCCTCCACTTT.